Sequencing of this TCR beta chain was carried out in a study of T-cell reconstitution after alpha-beta-depleted transplantation in children. Overall study results and limits: Reports say that about two months after transplant, the alpha-beta T cells came out of several hundred graft clones that had expanded. The authors attributed T-cell counts and diversity one year after transplant mostly to newly produced T cells. Some patients showed high day-60 TCRbeta diversity, which derived from surviving recipient T cells and thymic progenitors.

From germline, CDR1 is MNHNY and CDR2 SVGAGI (reference sequence). This CDR3 has 11 amino acids. Trimming removed 7 bases from V and 4 bases from J, with 7 bases in between. Comments on this clonotype: Its antigen is currently unknown.

Construction of the TCRbeta library involved unique molecular identifiers. TCRdb ran MiXCR on the PCR reads and lists one entry per CDR3 protein. Of just under 350,000 distinct CDR3 sequences listed, around 16% are singletons. The sequence was obtained from a male patient aged 2 to 10 who had a stem cell transplant for acute lymphoblastic leukemia, so the T cells may come from the graft donor. The chain has TRBV6-6 and TRBJ1-1; D is undetermined. Sequences were derived from PBMCs, mostly from graft donor cells, sampled 360 days after TCRalphabeta/CD19-depleted stem cell transplant. CDR3 in amino acids: CASITLTEAFF. In nucleotides, the CDR3 is TGTGCCAGCATCACACTCACTGAAGCTTTCTTT.